The rows below give T cell receptor beta chains drawn from one sample of a study of T cells after yellow fever vaccination. One entry per CDR3 protein results from TCRdb running MiXCR on the 5' RACE reads. The sample carries about 630,000 distinct CDR3 sequences, 9% to 15% recorded once. Here the sequenced sample was PBMCs, taken on the day of the yellow fever booster vaccination. The receptor source for this set is a man aged 30 to 39 who received the YFV17D yellow fever vaccine. The CDR3 runs from the conserved cysteine through the conserved F or W. A D gene is named only where the DNA matches it firmly. A clone size is listed for some rows: how often the clone was seen (once, few, many), or a class if it is expanded.

V gene	J gene	clone size	D gene	CDR3 protein	CDR3 DNA
TRBV20-1	TRBJ2-1	NA	NA	CSARDLGGTSPEQFF	TGCAGTGCTAGAGATCTCGGGGGCACCTCGCCTGAGCAGTTCTTC
TRBV28	TRBJ2-3	NA	TRBD1	CASSSPGTGTDTQYF	TGTGCCAGCAGTTCACCCGGGACAGGGACAGATACGCAGTATTTT
TRBV7-9	TRBJ1-1	few	NA	CASSLEVSEAFF	TGTGCCAGCAGCTTGGAGGTCAGTGAAGCTTTCTTT
TRBV20-1	TRBJ2-5	many	TRBD1	CRGDRGETQYF	TGCAGGGGAGACAGGGGAGAGACCCAGTACTTC
TRBV25-1	TRBJ2-2	few	TRBD1	CASSARQGARTKLYTGELFF	TGTGCCAGCAGTGCCCGACAGGGGGCGAGGACGAAACTGTACACCGGGGAGCTGTTTTTT
TRBV7-2	TRBJ2-7	few	NA	CASSLAPETYEQYF	TGTGCCAGCAGCTTAGCTCCGGAAACTTACGAGCAGTACTTC
TRBV5-1	TRBJ2-1	NA	NA	CASSLDTQQFF	TGCGCCAGCAGCTTGGACACTCAGCAGTTCTTC
TRBV24-1	TRBJ2-1	few	NA	CATSDSADYYNEQFF	TGTGCCACCAGTGACTCAGCTGACTACTACAATGAGCAGTTCTTC
TRBV2	TRBJ1-2	NA	NA	CASISDGYTF	TGTGCCAGCATCTCTGATGGCTACACCTTC
TRBV24-1	TRBJ2-2	NA	NA	CATGSVAGELFF	TGTGCCACCGGGAGTGTAGCCGGGGAGCTGTTTTTT
TRBV7-6	TRBJ1-1	NA	NA	CASNSGENTEAFF	TGTGCCAGCAACTCCGGAGAAAACACTGAAGCTTTCTTT
TRBV20-1	TRBJ2-5	NA	TRBD2	CSAPLGTKFLPETQYF	TGCAGTGCTCCCCTCGGGACTAAATTCCTCCCCGAGACCCAGTACTTC
TRBV2	TRBJ1-3	NA	TRBD1	CASSEEGGGLGNTIYF	TGTGCCAGCAGTGAAGAAGGGGGCGGATTAGGAAACACCATATATTTT
TRBV5-5	TRBJ2-3	few	TRBD2	CASSLGGSGADTQYF	TGTGCCAGCAGCTTAGGCGGGAGTGGCGCAGATACGCAGTATTTT
TRBV18	TRBJ2-4	many	TRBD1	CASSPTGGAVKNIQYF	TGTGCCAGCTCCCCTACAGGGGGCGCGGTCAAAAACATTCAGTACTTC
TRBV6-1	TRBJ1-1	few	NA	CASTPNPTVNTEAFF	TGTGCCAGCACCCCAAACCCGACAGTCAACACTGAAGCTTTCTTT
TRBV11-2	TRBJ2-2	many	TRBD2	CASSLAGVTGELFF	TGTGCCAGCAGTTTAGCGGGGGTGACCGGGGAGCTGTTTTTT
TRBV29-1	TRBJ2-3	few	TRBD1	CSVETGGRADTQYF	TGCAGCGTTGAAACAGGGGGCAGGGCAGATACGCAGTATTTT
TRBV27	TRBJ2-6	few	NA	CASSLSTPAGANVLTF	TGTGCCAGCAGTCTATCCACCCCGGCTGGGGCCAACGTCCTGACTTTC
TRBV7-2	TRBJ1-2	few	NA	CASSTGPYGYTF	TGTGCCAGCTCGACGGGGCCATATGGCTACACCTTC
TRBV7-2	TRBJ2-5	few	TRBD1	CASTGQGAQYF	TGTGCCAGCACCGGCCAGGGGGCCCAGTACTTC
TRBV29-1	TRBJ2-1	NA	NA	CSHLETVQSEQFF	TGCAGCCATCTAGAAACAGTCCAATCGGAGCAGTTCTTC
TRBV10-3	TRBJ2-2	few	NA	CAISVGDPGELFF	TGTGCCATCAGTGTTGGGGATCCCGGGGAGCTGTTTTTT
TRBV12-3/TRBV12-4	TRBJ2-1	few	NA	CASSLGFPSNEQFF	TGTGCCAGCAGTTTGGGGTTTCCGTCTAATGAGCAGTTCTTC
TRBV7-8	TRBJ2-1	few	TRBD1	CASSIRTGGAGNEQFF	TGTGCCAGCAGCATTCGGACAGGGGGCGCGGGGAATGAGCAGTTCTTC
TRBV28	TRBJ2-5	many	NA	CASSFGQGNFETQYF	TGTGCCAGCAGTTTTGGGCAGGGGAATTTTGAGACCCAGTACTTC
TRBV12-3/TRBV12-4	TRBJ2-7	many	TRBD2	CASKDLTSGSYEQYF	TGTGCCAGCAAGGATCTCACTAGCGGGTCCTACGAGCAGTACTTC
TRBV7-6	TRBJ2-3	NA	TRBD2	CASSNPTLAGGGYTDTQYF	TGTGCCAGCAGTAACCCGACCCTAGCGGGAGGGGGTTACACAGATACGCAGTATTTT
TRBV7-9	TRBJ2-7	NA	NA	CASSKPQAGDTYEQYF	TGTGCCAGCAGCAAACCCCAGGCAGGGGACACCTACGAGCAGTACTTC
TRBV19	TRBJ1-2	few	NA	CASSISTGLSNHGYTF	TGTGCCAGTAGTATCTCTACGGGTCTCTCGAACCATGGCTACACCTTC
TRBV27	TRBJ2-1	few	NA	CASRKAGRINEQFF	TGTGCCAGTAGGAAGGCAGGGAGAATTAATGAGCAGTTCTTC
TRBV11-2	TRBJ2-1	NA	NA	CASSFVRGNEQFF	TGTGCCAGCAGCTTCGTAAGGGGAAATGAGCAGTTCTTC
TRBV28	TRBJ2-2	NA	TRBD2	CASSLDKLAVNTGELFF	TGTGCCAGCAGTTTGGATAAACTAGCGGTGAACACCGGGGAGCTGTTTTTT
TRBV12-3/TRBV12-4	TRBJ1-4	many	TRBD1	CASSSGQGMGEKLFF	TGTGCCAGCAGTTCCGGACAGGGTATGGGGGAAAAACTGTTTTTT
TRBV20-1	TRBJ1-5	many	NA	CSAREVGHIFNQPQHF	TGCAGTGCTAGAGAAGTGGGACACATTTTCAATCAGCCCCAGCATTTT
TRBV7-6	TRBJ2-3	few	NA	CASSLAKLGDTQYF	TGTGCCAGCAGCTTGGCTAAACTTGGAGATACGCAGTATTTT
TRBV9	TRBJ1-2	NA	NA	CASSVYAGPNYGYTF	TGTGCCAGCAGCGTCTATGCAGGACCAAACTATGGCTACACCTTC
TRBV7-9	TRBJ1-2	NA	TRBD1	CASSLGDRGYTF	TGTGCCAGCAGCCTCGGGGACAGGGGCTACACCTTC
TRBV5-4	TRBJ2-1	NA	TRBD2	CASSLGGLAGGGNEQFF	TGTGCCAGCAGCTTGGGTGGCCTAGCGGGAGGGGGCAATGAGCAGTTCTTC
TRBV7-2	TRBJ1-5	NA	NA	CASSLAIWTPQHF	TGTGCCAGCAGCTTAGCGATTTGGACCCCTCAGCATTTT
TRBV20-1	TRBJ2-3	few	TRBD2	CSGFSSGTDTQYF	TGCAGTGGGTTTTCTAGCGGAACAGATACGCAGTATTTT
TRBV30	TRBJ2-3	NA	TRBD2	CAWSWLAGADTQYF	TGTGCCTGGAGTTGGCTAGCGGGAGCGGATACGCAGTATTTT
TRBV27	TRBJ1-6	NA	NA	CASSTTTPFYNSPLHF	TGTGCCAGCAGTACCACGACTCCCTTCTATAATTCACCCCTCCACTTT
TRBV2	TRBJ2-7	many	NA	CASRVEQGGVYEQYF	TGTGCCAGCAGGGTAGAACAGGGGGGGGTCTACGAGCAGTACTTC
TRBV20-1	TRBJ2-1	few	TRBD2	CSADLTSGIGNEQFF	TGCAGTGCGGACCTCACTAGCGGGATAGGAAATGAGCAGTTCTTC
TRBV7-2	TRBJ2-3	NA	NA	CASSPGPRADTQYF	TGTGCCAGCAGCCCGGGACCTCGGGCCGATACGCAGTATTTT
TRBV19	TRBJ1-2	NA	NA	CASSIDGDTWGGYTF	TGTGCCAGTAGTATCGACGGGGACACTTGGGGCGGCTACACCTTC
TRBV14	TRBJ2-5	few	NA	CASSQVRGSQETQYF	TGTGCCAGCAGCCAAGTCCGGGGGAGCCAAGAGACCCAGTACTTC
TRBV7-2	TRBJ1-2	few	NA	CASSPQVSDYGYTF	TGTGCCAGCAGCCCACAGGTTTCGGACTATGGCTACACCTTC
TRBV6-6	TRBJ2-7	NA	NA	CASSYSRVEGQYF	TGTGCCAGCAGTTATTCGAGGGTCGAAGGGCAGTACTTC
TRBV7-2	TRBJ2-5	NA	TRBD2	CASSQSSAGVRETQYF	TGTGCCAGCAGCCAATCGTCAGCGGGAGTCAGAGAGACCCAGTACTTC
TRBV9	TRBJ2-3	few	NA	CASSVGERRPSTDTQYF	TGTGCCAGCAGCGTAGGCGAACGGCGGCCGAGCACAGATACGCAGTATTTT
TRBV24-1	TRBJ1-5	few	TRBD1	CAIGPGQGMVSNQPQHF	TGTGCCATCGGGCCCGGACAGGGTATGGTTAGCAATCAGCCCCAGCATTTT
TRBV29-1	TRBJ1-4	few	TRBD1	CSVRAGGIKLFF	TGCAGCGTTCGGGCAGGGGGCATAAAACTGTTTTTT
TRBV18	TRBJ2-7	few	NA	CASSPLTGSSYEQYF	TGTGCCAGCTCACCCCTTACAGGCAGCTCCTACGAGCAGTACTTC
TRBV5-1	TRBJ2-1	NA	NA	CASRGGAPGNEQFF	TGCGCCAGCAGGGGGGGGGCCCCTGGCAATGAGCAGTTCTTC
TRBV5-1	TRBJ2-7	few	NA	CASREDNYEQYF	TGCGCCAGCAGGGAGGATAACTACGAGCAGTACTTC
TRBV5-1	TRBJ2-1	NA	NA	CASSLADYYNEQFF	TGCGCCAGCAGCTTGGCCGACTACTACAATGAGCAGTTCTTC
TRBV7-3	TRBJ2-7	many	NA	CASSLVVGSEQYF	TGTGCCAGCAGCTTAGTGGTCGGGAGCGAGCAGTACTTC